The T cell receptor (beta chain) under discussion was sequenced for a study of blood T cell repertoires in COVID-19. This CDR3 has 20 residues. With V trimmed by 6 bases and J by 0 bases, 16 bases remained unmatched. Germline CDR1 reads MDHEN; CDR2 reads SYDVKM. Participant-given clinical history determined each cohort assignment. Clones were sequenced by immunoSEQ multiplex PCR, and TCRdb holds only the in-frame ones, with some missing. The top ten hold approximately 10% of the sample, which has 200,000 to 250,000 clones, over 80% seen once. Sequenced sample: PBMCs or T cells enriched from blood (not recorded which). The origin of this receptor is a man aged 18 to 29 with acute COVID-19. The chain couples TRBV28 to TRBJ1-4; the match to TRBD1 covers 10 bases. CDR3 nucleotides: TGTGCCAGCAGCACTCCCCTCGGGACAGGGGTATCTTCAACTAATGAAAAACTGTTTTTT. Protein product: CASSTPLGTGVSSTNEKLFF.